The 14 T cell receptor beta chains below were found in one sample sequenced in a study of T cell responses to AZD1222 COVID-19 vaccine. Generated by immunoSEQ multiplex PCR, the TCRdb table keeps only in-frame clones and is missing some. The sample includes roughly 130,000 clones, 90% to 95% seen only once; the top ten take 2.8%. The starting material was peripheral blood, obtained on day 0 of AZD1222 vaccination. The receptors shown here come from an adult in good health.

A note on this clone: This same CDR3 is encoded by further DNA sequences in the sample. The chain carries TRBV19 and TRBJ1-2, with D unclear. CDR1 LNHDA and CDR2 SQIVND come from the germline V gene (reference sequence). The ends were cut back, 5 bases at V and 0 bases at J, with 13 bases in the middle. CDR3 length: 15 residues. For the CDR3, the DNA is TGTGCCAGTAGTCCGGGTGAATACCCTAACTATGGCTACACCTTC. Protein sequence: CASSPGEYPNYGYTF.

V is TRBV7-2 and J is TRBJ1-3; D call uncertain. The V gene lost 7 bases and the J gene lost 4 bases, with 11 bases spanning the gap. Germline V gene sequence: CDR1 SGHTA, CDR2 FQGNSA. The CDR3 sequence is 13 residues long. The CDR3 loop is CASTTLSGNTIYF. The DNA for the CDR3 is TGTGCCAGCACCACGCTTTCCGGAAACACCATATATTTT.

The chain has TRBV5-1 and TRBJ1-1; 8 bases align to TRBD1. This CDR3 spans 15 amino acids. Germline loops: CDR1 SGHRS, CDR2 YFSETQ. V trimming: 2 bases; J trimming: 6 bases; junction bases outside the gene matches: 9. DNA of the CDR3: TGCGCCAGCAGCTTCACAGGGGGATTAAAGTCTGAAGCTTTCTTT. Protein sequence: CASSFTGGLKSEAFF. The entire variable domain, with the rest obtained from reference TRBV5-1 and TRBJ1-1, is as follows: KAGVTQTPRYLIKTRGQQVTLSCSPISGHRSVSWYQQTPGQGLQFLFEYFSETQRNKGNFPGRFSGRQFSNSRSEMNVSTLELGDSALYLCASSFTGGLKSEAFFGQGTRLTVV.

This chain links TRBV9 with TRBJ2-3; 12 nucleotides line up with TRBD2. V was pared by 0 bases and J by 4 bases, with 0 bases of the junction left unmatched. Looked up from germline, CDR1 is SGDLS and CDR2 is YYNGEE. This CDR3 has 15 amino acids. CDR3 in DNA: TGTGCCAGCAGCGTAGGGACTAGCGGGGCAGATACGCAGTATTTT. This encodes CASSVGTSGADTQYF. The complete variable domain, with remaining parts taken from reference TRBV9 and TRBJ2-3, reads DSGVTQTPKHLITATGQRVTLRCSPRSGDLSVYWYQQSLDQGLQFLIQYYNGEERAKGNILERFSAQQFPDLHSELNLSSLELGDSALYFCASSVGTSGADTQYFGPGTRLTVL.

This clone showed up just once. J is TRBJ1-3 and V is TRBV7-9; D is unresolved. This CDR3 has 12 residues. The V gene's germline CDR1 is SEHNR and CDR2 FQNEAQ (reference sequence). The ends were cut back, 8 bases at V and 4 bases at J, with 9 bases in the middle. The CDR3, as DNA: TGTGCCAGCCAAACGGCCGGAAACACCATATATTTT. It codes for CASQTAGNTIYF.

The genes are TRBV7-3 and TRBJ1-1; 8 nucleotides line up with TRBD1. Germline CDR1 SGHTA, CDR2 FQGTGA. The CDR3 extends over 14 amino acids. Trimming cost V 4 bases and J 5 bases; bases outside gene matches: 6. CDR3 nucleotides: TGTGCCAGCAGCTCCTCAGGGGGCGGAACTGAAGCTTTCTTT. Its translation is CASSSSGGGTEAFF.

The chain has TRBV28 and TRBJ1-4; 10 positions match TRBD1. The germline CDR1 and CDR2 sequences are MDHEN and SYDVKM. There are 17 residues in the CDR3. The V segment lost 0 bases and the J segment 5 bases; nucleotides outside the gene matches: 6. The CDR3: CASSLWLTGGENEKLFF. The CDR3 DNA follows: TGTGCCAGCAGTTTATGGTTGACAGGGGGCGAAAATGAAAAACTGTTTTTT.

The chain recombines TRBV5-6 with TRBJ2-3, with D perhaps being TRBD1 or TRBD2 (7 bases each). CDR1 and CDR2 from the germline V gene are SGHDT and YYEEEE. The CDR3 is made up of 15 amino acids. Trimming left V 4 bases short and J 4 bases short, with 16 bases between. CDR3 residues: CASSGRAGGPDTQYF. The CDR3 DNA reads TGTGCCAGCAGCGGGAGGGCAGGGGGGCCAGATACGCAGTATTTT.

The chain has TRBV6-5 and TRBJ2-2; 10 bases are shared with TRBD1. This CDR3 contains 14 residues. In germline, CDR1 is MNHEY, CDR2 SVGAGI. J was trimmed by 3 bases and V by 11 bases; bases with no gene match: 6. The CDR3 loop reads CAGADRGDTGELFF. The CDR3 DNA follows: TGTGCCGGGGCGGACAGGGGGGACACCGGGGAGCTGTTTTTT.

This clone was counted only a few times. This chain joins TRBV29-1 and TRBJ1-2; D is uncertain. The CDR3 totals 16 residues. Germline CDR1 reads SQVTM; CDR2 reads ANQGSEA. The V and J ends lost 0 bases and 2 bases respectively, with 16 bases between them. CDR3 region: CSVEDQEGPGNYGYTF. CDR3 DNA sequence: TGCAGCGTTGAAGATCAAGAGGGTCCGGGGAACTATGGCTACACCTTC. The variable domain in full, completed from reference TRBV29-1 and TRBJ1-2, reads SAVISQKPSRDICQRGTSLTIQCQVDSQVTMMFWYRQQPGQSLTLIATANQGSEATYESGFVIDKFPISRPNLTFSTLTVSNMSPEDSSIYLCSVEDQEGPGNYGYTFGSGTRLTVV.

The rearrangement uses TRBV13 and TRBJ2-3; D perhaps matches TRBD2 (6 bases). V gave up 2 bases and J gave up 2 bases, with 14 bases separating them. Germline V lookup: CDR1 PRHDT, CDR2 FYEKMQ (reference sequence). CDR3 size: 16 residues. CDR3 sequence (DNA): TGTGCCAGCAGCTTAAGGCCAGCGGGTAACACAGATACGCAGTATTTT. Translated: CASSLRPAGNTDTQYF.

The V gene is TRBV7-9, the J gene TRBJ2-7; no definite D call. Looked up from germline, CDR1 is SEHNR and CDR2 is FQNEAQ (reference sequence). The CDR3 has 13 residues. Trimming removed 2 bases at V and 3 bases at J, with 8 bases between. In nucleotides, the CDR3 is TGTGCCAGCAGCTTATCCGCCGACTACGAGCAGTACTTC. Its protein is CASSLSADYEQYF.

The chain carries TRBV6-5 and TRBJ1-2; no clear D. This CDR3 contains 12 residues. Germline values: CDR1 MNHEY, CDR2 SVGAGI. V was trimmed by 6 bases and J by 3 bases, leaving 8 bases between them. CDR3 protein: CASRSQDYGYTF. For the CDR3, the DNA is TGTGCCAGCAGAAGCCAGGACTATGGCTACACCTTC.

V and J are TRBV30 and TRBJ1-3; no reliable D call. Germline V gives CDR1 GTSNPN, CDR2 SVGIG (reference sequence). The CDR3 covers 17 residues. V lost 2 bases, J lost 3 bases, and 20 bases lay in between. The CDR3 spells CAWSPAASALVGNTIYF. The CDR3 nucleotides read TGTGCCTGGAGTCCCGCGGCCAGCGCCCTTGTTGGAAACACCATATATTTT.